A single sample is the source of the 4 T cell receptor beta chains below, sequenced in a study of identical twins. TCRdb re-called the 5' RACE reads through MiXCR, storing one row per CDR3 protein. The data contain 400,000 or so distinct CDR3 sequences, approximately 8.7% of them singletons. Specimen: naive T cells sorted from blood. These receptors originate from a woman aged 45-65 years in good health.

This sequence joins TRBV7-8 and TRBJ2-7; D unresolved. This CDR3 has 13 residues. Trimming stripped 1 base from V and 4 bases from J, with 8 bases between. Looked up from germline, CDR1 is SGHVS and CDR2 is FQNEAQ. The CDR3 DNA is TGTGCCAGCAGCTTAGTGAGTGGGTACGAGCAGTACGTC. This sequence encodes CASSLVSGYEQYV.

CDR3 sequence: CASSWERSPLHF. The CDR3 region has the DNA TGCGCCAGCAGTTGGGAGCGCTCACCCCTCCACTTT. This chain connects TRBV10-2 to TRBJ1-6; no definite D call. V gave up 5 bases and J gave up 10 bases, with 9 bases separating them. Per germline, CDR1 WSHSY and CDR2 SAAADI. The CDR3 extends over 12 amino acids.

The chain employs TRBV12-3 or TRBV12-4 and TRBJ2-3; 12 bases align to TRBD1. The V gene end was trimmed by 1 base and the J gene end by 5 bases; junction bases not matched to a gene: 4. This CDR3 region has 16 residues. As DNA, the CDR3 is TGTGCCAGCAGTTTAGGCTGGGACAGGGGGCGAGATACGCAGTATTTT. Translating gives CASSLGWDRGRDTQYF.

This clonotype was seen a handful of times. This rearrangement joins TRBV7-3 to TRBJ2-3; D might be TRBD2 (6 bases). CDR1 is SGHTA, CDR2 FQGTGA, per germline. Trimming stripped 5 bases from V and 2 bases from J, with 20 bases between. There are 17 residues in the CDR3. This CDR3 reads CASSPRLGGKDTDTQYF. In DNA form, the CDR3 reads TGTGCCAGCAGCCCACGACTGGGGGGAAAAGACACAGATACGCAGTATTTT.